This T cell receptor beta chain was identified in a study of T-cell memory formation after mild COVID-19. Study outcomes and limitations: Day 15 to 85 contracting clones showed balanced CD4/CD8; day 15 to 37 expanders favored CD4+. There was no confirmation that second-wave clones peaking on day 37 were SARS-CoV-2 specific.

TCRdb reanalysed the 5' RACE reads using MiXCR and keeps one entry per CDR3 protein. The sample has 150,000 or so distinct CDR3 sequences, approximately 10% seen once. The V and J ends lost 1 base and 1 base respectively, with 16 bases between them. Germline CDR1 is MGHRA and CDR2 is YSYEKL. This CDR3 spans 17 amino acids. This clonotype has only a few counts. Antigen specificity is unknown. Material for sequencing was PBMCs or a T cell subset sorted from them (not recorded which). The sequence was obtained from a man younger than 30 who had mild COVID-19 (a few samples of this study predate the infection). Cell type and time point are not known. The chain couples TRBV4-1 to TRBJ1-1, with unresolved D. The CDR3 loop reads CASSQASPPWGNTEAFF. The CDR3 DNA follows: TGCGCCAGCAGCCAAGCCTCCCCCCCGTGGGGGAACACTGAAGCTTTCTTT.